This T cell receptor (beta chain) was recovered during a study of cytotoxic CD8 clonotypes in ibrutinib-treated CLL. About the study: Partial response was seen in approximately 24 patients and complete response in 2; after median 68 months, approximately 15 stayed remitted, about 12 progressed. Samples had a mean of 255,043 productive templates and more than 85,000 productive rearrangements. General study findings and limits: Starting clonality was above that of age-matched healthy donors and tracked circulating CD8+ T-cell counts.

The CDR3 sequence is 16 residues long. V shed 0 bases and J shed 1 base, with 13 bases lying between them. Germline CDR1 is GTSNPN and CDR2 is SVGIG (reference sequence). Regarding this clone: Its antigen remains unidentified.

Measured with immunoSEQ multiplex PCR; TCRdb has only the in-frame clones, and not every one. The sample lists 130,000 or so clones; around four fifths were seen once. Cryopreserved PBMCs yielded about 2 micrograms of genomic DNA for TCR beta libraries. The chain carries TRBV30 and TRBJ1-3, with unresolved D. Material: PBMCs, obtained after 24 months of ibrutinib treatment. The TCR comes from a human donor with chronic lymphocytic leukemia. The DNA for the CDR3 is TGTGCCTGGAGTGTGGGCGGTAGTTCGTCTGGAAACACCATATATTTT. This translates into CAWSVGGSSSGNTIYF.